This TCR beta chain was recorded in a study of identical twins. Study conclusions and caveats: Out-of-frame TCR alpha sharing observed in monozygotic twins exceeded model estimates. For out-of-frame alpha sequences shared by twins, low generation probability was in excess.

Healthy Caucasian individuals made up all the donors. The ends were cut back, 3 bases at V and 2 bases at J, with 11 bases in the middle. The CDR3 spans 15 residues. The germline gives CDR1 MDHEN, CDR2 SYDVKM. MiXCR was run by TCRdb on the 5' RACE reads, yielding one entry per CDR3 protein. The sample holds more than 400,000 distinct CDR3 sequences, about 15% seen once. Comments on this clonotype: Its antigen is as yet unknown.

The sample was also linked to a second study, of yellow fever vaccine responses in identical twins.

The origin of this receptor is a woman younger than 30 in good health. This sequence joins TRBV28 and TRBJ1-5, with D maybe TRBD1 (6 bases). The sequencing input was CD4+ T cells sorted from blood. CDR3 residues: CASSLLNRGNQPQHF. The CDR3 region has the DNA TGTGCCAGCAGTTTGTTAAACAGGGGCAATCAGCCCCAGCATTTT.